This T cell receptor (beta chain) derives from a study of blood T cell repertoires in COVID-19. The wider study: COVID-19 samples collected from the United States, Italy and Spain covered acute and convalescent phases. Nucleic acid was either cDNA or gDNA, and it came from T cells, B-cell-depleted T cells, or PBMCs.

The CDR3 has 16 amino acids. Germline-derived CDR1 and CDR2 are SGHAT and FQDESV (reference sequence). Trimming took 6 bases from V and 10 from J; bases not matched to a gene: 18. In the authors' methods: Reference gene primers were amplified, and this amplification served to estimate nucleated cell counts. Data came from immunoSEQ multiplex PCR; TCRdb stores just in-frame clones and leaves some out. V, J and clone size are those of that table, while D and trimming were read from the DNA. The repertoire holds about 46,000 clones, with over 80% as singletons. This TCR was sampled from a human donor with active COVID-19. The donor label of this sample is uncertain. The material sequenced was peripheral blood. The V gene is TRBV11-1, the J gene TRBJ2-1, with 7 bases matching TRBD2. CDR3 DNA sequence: TGTGCCAGCAGGCTTACCTCGGGGGGAGGGCCGAAGGAGCAGTTCTTC. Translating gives CASRLTSGGGPKEQFF.